A selection of T cell receptor beta chains follows, all from one sample in a study of shared clonotypes between healthy human individuals. Measured with immunoSEQ multiplex PCR; TCRdb has only the in-frame clones, and not every one. The sample has about 2.4 million clones, around 94% seen once. The sequenced material came from naive CD4+ T cells sorted from blood. The source is a man between 18 and 35 years old in good health. Each CDR3 is given with its conserved first and last residue. Each record gives: V gene, J gene, D gene, clone size, CDR3 DNA, CDR3 protein. A D gene is named only where the DNA matches it firmly. The listing skips clone size in some rows; elsewhere it reads once, few, many or a size class.

TRBV5-4	TRBJ1-1	NA	NA	TGTGCCAGCAGCTTGAAACAGGGTGACACTGAAGCTTTCTTT	CASSLKQGDTEAFF
TRBV5-1	TRBJ2-2	TRBD1	NA	TGCGCCAGCGGCCCAGGACAGGCGACCGGGGAGCTGTTTTTT	CASGPGQATGELFF
TRBV5-3	TRBJ1-3	NA	NA	TGTGCCAGAAGCGATACAGGGCCGAGCTCTGGAAACACCATATATTTT	CARSDTGPSSGNTIYF
TRBV18	TRBJ2-2	TRBD1	NA	TGTGCCAGCACGGACAGGGTAAACACCGGGGAGCTGTTTTTT	CASTDRVNTGELFF
TRBV28	TRBJ1-2	NA	NA	TGTGCCAGCAGTTTCAACGACTATGGCTACACCTTC	CASSFNDYGYTF
TRBV19	TRBJ2-6	NA	NA	TGTGCCAGTAGTACCGGTGGTGGGGCCAACGTCCTGACTTTC	CASSTGGGANVLTF
TRBV19	TRBJ2-7	NA	NA	TGTGCCAGCCCCCCCGACGCGACCCCCGAGCAGTACTTC	CASPPDATPEQYF
TRBV25-1	TRBJ1-6	NA	NA	TGTGCCAGCAGTGAAATCCGGGGTGATAATTCACCCCTCCACTTT	CASSEIRGDNSPLHF
TRBV19	TRBJ1-4	NA	few	TGTGCCAGTAGTGAGTTGGATGAAAAACTGTTTTTT	CASSELDEKLFF
TRBV27	TRBJ2-7	NA	NA	TGTGCCAGCAGTTTACGGGTAGCGCCATACGAGCAGTACTTC	CASSLRVAPYEQYF
TRBV7-2	TRBJ1-2	TRBD1	NA	TGTGCCAGCAGCTGGGGAATCCAGGGGGCGGGGACCTTC	CASSWGIQGAGTF
TRBV11-1	TRBJ2-5	NA	NA	TGTGCCAGCAGCTCAGAGAACAGGAGGCCGCGCGTCGGATTGGAGACCCAGTACTTC	CASSSENRRPRVGLETQYF
TRBV7-9	TRBJ1-2	NA	few	TGTGCCAGCAGCCCTCGACAGAACTATGGCTACACCTTC	CASSPRQNYGYTF
TRBV7-9	TRBJ2-3	TRBD2	NA	TGTGCCAGCAGCTTACGCCCGGGACTAGCGGAAACAGATACGCAGTATTTT	CASSLRPGLAETDTQYF
TRBV15	TRBJ2-7	TRBD1	NA	TGTGCCACCAGCAGAGATCTTAGTGGGACAGTCTCCTACGAGCAGTACTTC	CATSRDLSGTVSYEQYF
TRBV30	TRBJ1-1	TRBD1	NA	TGTGCCTGGAGTGTACAGGGGCGAACTGAAGCTTTCTTT	CAWSVQGRTEAFF
TRBV28	TRBJ1-2	NA	NA	TGTGCCAGCAGCTACTCGTGGGGGGTGGGCTATGGCTACACCTTC	CASSYSWGVGYGYTF
TRBV18	TRBJ2-1	TRBD2	once	TGTGCCAGCTCACCAGCTAGCGGGGGGGCCAATGAGCAGTTCTTC	CASSPASGGANEQFF
TRBV6-1	TRBJ2-3	NA	once	TGTGCCAGCAGTGGAGGGGGGGGACAGTTATCCTTCCTAGATACGCAGTATTTT	CASSGGGGQLSFLDTQYF
TRBV10-3	TRBJ2-3	TRBD2	once	TGTGCCCTTTCGACTAGCGGCAGCACAGATACGCAGTATTTT	CALSTSGSTDTQYF
TRBV30	TRBJ1-4	NA	NA	TGTGCCCTCGGGGCAACTAATGAAAAACTGTTTTTT	CALGATNEKLFF
TRBV5-1	TRBJ2-1	TRBD2	NA	TGCGCCAGCAAGAGGGTAGCGGGAGAGAATGAGCAGTTCTTC	CASKRVAGENEQFF
TRBV27	TRBJ1-2	TRBD1	NA	TGTGCCAGCAGTCAAGGACAGGGTCGATATGGCTACACCTTC	CASSQGQGRYGYTF
TRBV5-1	TRBJ2-2	TRBD1	NA	TGCGCCAGCAGCCGACAGCCGGGACAGGGTCGGAACACCGGGGAGCTGTTTTTT	CASSRQPGQGRNTGELFF
TRBV6-5	TRBJ2-2	NA	NA	TGTGCCAGCAGTCCACCGGGGAACACCGGGGAGCTGTTTTTT	CASSPPGNTGELFF
TRBV6-5	TRBJ2-1	NA	NA	TGTGCCAGCAGAGCTACTAGCAGGCAGCAGTTCTTC	CASRATSRQQFF
TRBV9	TRBJ1-2	NA	NA	TGTGCCAGCAGCGTAGCCCGGGGGGGGCGGAGCTATGGCTACACCTTC	CASSVARGGRSYGYTF
TRBV28	TRBJ2-1	TRBD1	NA	TGTGCCAGCAGTGTTGGACAGGGGATTGAGCAGTTCTTC	CASSVGQGIEQFF
TRBV18	TRBJ2-7	NA	few	TGTGCCAGCTCACCACAAGGGGACGAGCAGTACTTC	CASSPQGDEQYF
TRBV19	TRBJ1-2	NA	once	TGTGCCAGTAGTATAAAGGGGGTGCCCTCTGGCTACACCTTC	CASSIKGVPSGYTF
TRBV18	TRBJ1-1	NA	NA	TGTGCCAGCTCACCTCGGATCCCCGAGAACACTGAAGCTTTCTTT	CASSPRIPENTEAFF
TRBV6-6	TRBJ2-5	NA	NA	TGTGCCAGCAGTTACAAATGGGAGACCCAGTACTTC	CASSYKWETQYF
TRBV5-1	TRBJ2-7	NA	NA	TGCGCCAGCAGCCTCCTAGACTCAACCTCCTACGAGCAGTACTTC	CASSLLDSTSYEQYF
TRBV5-8	TRBJ1-2	NA	NA	TGTGCCAGCAGCTTGGTAGTTGGGTATGGCTACACCTTC	CASSLVVGYGYTF
TRBV5-4	TRBJ1-6	TRBD1	NA	TGTGCCAGCAGCTTGTCAGGGGGGCTCTCGAGGTCACCCCTCCACTTT	CASSLSGGLSRSPLHF
TRBV30	TRBJ2-7	NA	once	TGTGCCTGGAGTGGGTGGCAGGGGAACGAGCAGTACTTC	CAWSGWQGNEQYF
TRBV5-8	TRBJ1-2	NA	NA	TGTGCCAGCGGAGGAACCTATGGCTACACCTTC	CASGGTYGYTF
TRBV10-3	TRBJ2-7	TRBD1	NA	TGTGCCATCAGTGAGTCAGACAGGGGGCTCCACGAGCAGTACTTC	CAISESDRGLHEQYF
TRBV19	TRBJ1-3	NA	NA	TGTGCCAGTAGTATTGACGGTGGAAACACCATATATTTT	CASSIDGGNTIYF
TRBV2	TRBJ2-7	TRBD1	NA	TGTGCCAGCAGTGGGGACAGGGGAGACTCCTACGAGCAGTACTTC	CASSGDRGDSYEQYF
TRBV7-2	TRBJ2-7	NA	NA	TGTGCTAGCAGCTTAGGTAGAGACTACGAGCAGTACTTC	CASSLGRDYEQYF
TRBV7-9	TRBJ2-7	NA	NA	TGTGCCAGCAGCTTAGTAGGACAAAGCTACGAGCAGTACTTC	CASSLVGQSYEQYF
TRBV14	TRBJ1-6	NA	NA	TGTGCCAGCAGCCAGCGGTTTTCACCCCTCCACTTT	CASSQRFSPLHF
TRBV2	TRBJ1-2	TRBD1	NA	TGTGCCAGCAGTGATGGGACAGGGGGCTACACCTTC	CASSDGTGGYTF
TRBV6-5	TRBJ1-1	NA	once	TGTGCCAGCAGTCTCCCGGGGAACCTCAGAGCTTTCTTT	CASSLPGNLRAFF
TRBV5-1	TRBJ2-3	TRBD2	NA	TGCGCCAGCAGCGCGGGGAGGGCGGGGGTCACAGATACGCAGTATTTT	CASSAGRAGVTDTQYF
TRBV5-4	TRBJ2-1	TRBD2	NA	TGTGCCAGCAGCTTGGGAGGGACTAGCATCTACAATGAGCAGTTCTTC	CASSLGGTSIYNEQFF
TRBV5-4	TRBJ2-7	NA	NA	TGTGCCAGCTTTCGTTTGGACTCCTACGAGCAGTACTTC	CASFRLDSYEQYF
TRBV2	TRBJ2-1	NA	NA	TGTGCCAGCGAGGGAACCGGAGGTCGCTCCTACAATGAGCAGTTCTTC	CASEGTGGRSYNEQFF
TRBV7-3	TRBJ2-1	NA	NA	TGTGCCAGCAGCCCATCGACTAGTTATGAGCAGTTCTTC	CASSPSTSYEQFF